One sample yielded the 16 T cell receptor beta chains listed below, sequenced in a study of blood T cell repertoires in COVID-19. The assay was immunoSEQ multiplex PCR, and TCRdb's table has in-frame clones only and misses some. The data hold roughly 570,000 clones, with about 89% observed a single time. The sample comprised peripheral blood. These receptors were obtained from a woman aged 45 to 65 with COVID-19, enrolled during active disease.

The sample holds one count of this clone. This chain links TRBV3-1 (or the pseudogene TRBV3-2) with TRBJ2-2, with 8 positions matching TRBD2. This CDR3 has 16 amino acids. The germline V gene has CDR1 LGHDT and CDR2 YNNKEL (reference sequence). V was pared by 2 bases and J by 3 bases, with 5 bases of the junction left unmatched. CDR3: CASSQTGGPHTGELFF. In nucleotides, the CDR3 is TGTGCCAGCAGCCAAACGGGGGGGCCCCACACCGGGGAGCTGTTTTTT.

This clone was recorded once. The J gene is TRBJ1-2, the V gene TRBV19; the match to TRBD1 covers 11 bases. The CDR3 has 16 amino acids. After removal of 4 bases from V and 4 bases from J, the junction contained 8 bases not matched to a gene. CDR1 is LNHDA and CDR2 is SQIVND in the germline V gene (reference sequence). The CDR3 DNA reads as TGTGCCAGTAGTACCGGACAGGGGGCGAACTTCTATGGCTACACCTTC. Amino acid sequence: CASSTGQGANFYGYTF. Drawing the rest from reference TRBV19 and TRBJ1-2, the complete variable domain is DGGITQSPKYLFRKEGQNVTLSCEQNLNHDAMYWYRQDPGQGLRLIYYSQIVNDFQKGDIAEGYSVSREKKESFPLTVTSAQKNPTAFYLCASSTGQGANFYGYTFGSGTRLTVV.

The CDR3: CAYTSGAVGETQYF. The CDR3 region has the DNA TGTGCCTACACTAGCGGGGCCGTCGGCGAGACCCAGTACTTC. The chain is built from TRBV30 and TRBJ2-5; TRBD2 matches 10 bases. J lost 5 bases, V lost 7 bases, and 10 bases had no gene match. CDR1 is GTSNPN and CDR2 is SVGIG in the germline V gene (reference sequence). The CDR3 sequence is 14 residues long.

This sequence joins TRBV10-3 and TRBJ1-2; no firm D call. Trimming left V 0 bases short and J 2 bases short, with 16 bases between. Germline values: CDR1 ENHRY, CDR2 SYGVKD. The CDR3 length is 17 residues. CDR3 bases: TGTGCCATCAGTGAGTCTGGGAGGAGGGAACTGAACTATGGCTACACCTTC. Translation gives CAISESGRRELNYGYTF.

The chain combines TRBV6-5 with TRBJ1-6; no clear D gene. This CDR3 region has 14 residues. Looked up from germline, CDR1 is MNHEY and CDR2 is SVGAGI. V dropped 5 bases and J dropped 3 bases, with 8 bases sitting between them. The CDR3 sequence is CASSPGDYNSPLHF. CDR3 nucleotides: TGTGCCAGCAGTCCGGGAGACTATAATTCACCCCTCCACTTT.

The rearrangement joins TRBV11-2 to TRBJ1-1, with 11 nucleotides matching TRBD1. Germline V gene data show CDR1 as SGHAT and CDR2 as FQNNGV. The CDR3 consists of 14 residues. J was trimmed by 5 bases and V by 1 base; bases with no gene match: 0. The CDR3 here is CASSLGDRGTEAFF. The CDR3 DNA reads as TGTGCCAGCAGCTTAGGGGACAGGGGGACTGAAGCTTTCTTT.

V usage is TRBV4-2 and J usage is TRBJ2-5; 11 bases line up with TRBD2. Trimming took 0 bases from V and 5 from J; bases not matched to a gene: 8. Germline lookup yields CDR1 LGHNA and CDR2 YNFKEQ. The CDR3 length is 17 residues. The CDR3 region is CASSQDYLAGGKETQYF. CDR3 bases: TGTGCCAGCAGCCAAGATTATTTAGCGGGGGGGAAGGAGACCCAGTACTTC.

This rearrangement joins TRBV28 to TRBJ2-7; 8 bases agree with TRBD2. The germline V gene encodes CDR1 MDHEN and CDR2 SYDVKM. The CDR3 sequence is 13 residues long. The ends lost 6 bases at V and 4 bases at J; junction bases unmatched: 5. The CDR3 loop reads CASSPGGVYEQYF. In DNA form, the CDR3 reads TGTGCCAGCAGCCCGGGGGGGGTGTACGAGCAGTACTTC.

V gene TRBV27 combines with J gene TRBJ2-1; weak D call: TRBD1 (6 bases). The CDR3 sequence is 14 residues long. V was clipped by 5 bases and J by 6 bases, with 14 bases between them. The germline V gene has CDR1 MNHEY and CDR2 SMNVEV (reference sequence). As DNA, the CDR3 is TGTGCCAGCAGTAACTACAGGGCGGGCAATGAGCAGTTCTTC. It translates to CASSNYRAGNEQFF.

The CDR3 protein is CASSTAWGQGDEKLFF. The CDR3 nucleotides are TGTGCCAGCAGCACTGCTTGGGGACAGGGGGATGAAAAACTGTTTTTT. The V and J genes are TRBV28 and TRBJ1-4, with 11 bases lining up with TRBD1. There are 16 residues in the CDR3. Germline V CDR1 and CDR2: MDHEN, SYDVKM. With 6 bases clipped from V and 6 bases from J, the junction kept 9 bases outside the gene matches.

The chain joins TRBV30 to TRBJ2-3; maybe TRBD2 (5 bases). V lost 5 bases, J lost 2 bases, and 17 bases lay in between. Germline CDR1 is GTSNPN and CDR2 is SVGIG (reference sequence). CDR3 length: 15 amino acids. The CDR3 DNA is TGTGCCTGGGGCGGGCCCGCCGGTACCACAGATACGCAGTATTTT. It translates to CAWGGPAGTTDTQYF.

The chain employs TRBV5-1 and TRBJ2-5; possibly TRBD1 for D (5 bases). The V end was cut by 0 bases, the J end by 1 base, with 7 bases between. The CDR3 covers 14 residues. Looked up from germline, CDR1 is SGHRS and CDR2 is YFSETQ. The CDR3 here is CASSLAGIQETQYF. The CDR3 DNA is TGCGCCAGCAGCTTGGCAGGGATCCAAGAGACCCAGTACTTC.

The chain uses TRBV25-1 and TRBJ1-4; D is perhaps TRBD1 (5 bases). This CDR3 comprises 14 residues. Trimming removed 4 bases at V and 8 bases at J, with 14 bases between. Germline V gene data show CDR1 as MGHDK and CDR2 as SYGVNS. CDR3 nucleotides: TGTGCCAGCAGTGGTAACAGGTTGTGGGAAAAACTGTTTTTT. Its protein is CASSGNRLWEKLFF.

This chain connects TRBV2 to TRBJ2-1; D not certain. Germline CDR1 and CDR2: SNHLY and FYNNEI. Trimming pared 3 bases from V and 15 bases from J, leaving 12 bases between. The CDR3 runs 11 residues. For the CDR3, the DNA is TGTGCCAGCAGTGACCTACCGGGTCGGTTCTTC. Translation gives CASSDLPGRFF.

The sample holds one count of this clone. This rearrangement joins TRBV4-1 to TRBJ1-2; 8 positions agree with TRBD1. With 1 base clipped from V and 5 bases from J, the junction kept 3 bases outside the gene matches. The CDR3 contains 14 residues. CDR1 MGHRA and CDR2 YSYEKL come from the germline V gene. Here the CDR3 reads CASSQAGQGYGYTF. CDR3 sequence (DNA): TGCGCCAGCAGCCAAGCTGGACAGGGTTATGGCTACACCTTC.

This clone showed up just once. The chain has TRBV15 and TRBJ1-1; 8 bases map to TRBD1. The trim removed 0 bases at V and 5 bases at J, leaving 5 bases unmatched. The germline gives CDR1 LNHNV, CDR2 YYDKDF (reference sequence). The CDR3 is made up of 15 amino acids. CDR3 nucleotide sequence: TGTGCCACCAGCAGAGACCCGACAGGGGAAACTGAAGCTTTCTTT. Its protein is CATSRDPTGETEAFF.